This entry is about one TCR beta chain. What antigen it recognizes has not been identified. No clone much larger than this one lies a single base away; base qualities are absent. The data were obtained in a study of OX40 agonist ivuxolimab in advanced cancers. For context, the study as a whole: The costimulatory receptor OX40 (CD134) was targeted by ivuxolimab, a fully human IgG2 agonistic monoclonal antibody. Intravenous ivuxolimab was administered to patients every 2 weeks at six dose levels: 0.01, 0.1, 0.3, 1.5, 3 and 10 mg/kg. Among the roughly 50 dose-escalation patients, about 19 had hepatocellular carcinoma, around 15 melanoma, 9 renal cell carcinoma and 9 head and neck cancer. The dose-escalation cohort was almost 85% male with a mean age of around 64 years, ranging from roughly 20 to 85. Prior anti-PD-1, anti-PD-L1 or anti-CTLA-4 therapy was permitted, and checkpoint inhibitors had been received by roughly two fifths of dose-escalation patients. Partial responses occurred in three dose-escalation patients: two with cutaneous melanoma and one with hepatocellular carcinoma. The point of sequencing TCRbeta in the periphery was to test whether ivuxolimab changed TCR sequence diversity and drove clonal T-cell expansion. The paper reports the monotherapy dose-escalation portion (N of about 50 patients) of the phase I ivuxolimab trial.

Reading from cysteine to phenylalanine, the CDR3 counts 15 amino acids. Of all the DNA, just the CDR3 is kept, 45 bases in frame from base 1. V sheds 1 base and J sheds 7 bases, leaving 14 bases between their ends. CDR1 and CDR2 were assigned from the germline V gene (reference sequence) as LNHDA and SQIVND. Paper-wide results and their limitations: The antigen specificity of the clonally expanded peripheral T cells was not determined. At doses from 0.1 to 3.0 mg/kg, clonal expansion was seen in both CD4+ and CD8+ blood T cells between baseline and week 6. Low levels of normalized T-cell clonal expansion were also seen in some patients who did not respond. In the 0.1-3.0 mg/kg groups, partial responders were among the patients with the lowest normalized peripheral clonal expansion, particularly in CD8+ T cells. After ivuxolimab, CD8+ T cells had more expanded clones than CD4+ T cells on average.

For sequencing of the TCRbeta CDR3 region, genomic DNA was extracted from the sorted cells. The immunoSEQ Assay was used for sequencing of TCRbeta CDR3 regions. In its TCRdb copy, this immuneACCESS table keeps in-frame sequences only and misses some clones. Where compared with another copy, unresolved V genes explain less than half of these, and the others have no known cause. This sample has about 54,000 clones in its table, and 70% to 90% of those were observed once. The ten largest clones represent about 1.2% of the sample. The trial excluded patients who had a history of autoimmune disease or were on systemic immunosuppression. Peripheral blood for TCR sequencing was drawn from every dose cohort at baseline, at cycle 4 day 1 and at cycle 7 day 1. The samples were taken from a phase I, first-in-human, multicenter, open-label dose-escalation trial of ivuxolimab. The trial enrolled adults with locally advanced or metastatic head and neck squamous cell, hepatocellular, melanoma or renal cell carcinoma. CD4+ and CD8+ T cells were sorted separately from peripheral blood before TCR sequencing.

The receptor's source is an adult with an advanced solid tumor such as melanoma, head and neck, liver or kidney cancer. The chain is assembled from TRBV19 and TRBJ1-5; the D region possibly corresponds to TRBD1 (5 bases align). The input for sequencing was CD4+ or CD8+ T cells sorted from blood, taken in a trial of the OX40 agonist ivuxolimab. CDR3 reads: CASSIAAGFGQPQHF. The base sequence is TGTGCCAGTAGTATAGCAGCAGGGTTTGGACAGCCCCAGCATTTT.